This paragraph covers one T cell receptor beta chain sequence. The CDR3 runs to 15 residues. Trimming took 6 bases from V and 1 from J; bases not matched to a gene: 6. Germline CDR1 and CDR2: LGHNA and YSLEER. These data are taken from a study of CD8 T cells in ankylosing spondylitis. From the 5' RACE reads, TCRdb called clonotypes with MiXCR, one entry per CDR3 protein. The sample contains 30,000 to 45,000 distinct CDR3 sequences, 16% of which appear only once. The source is a male donor with ankylosing spondylitis or in good health (not recorded which). The chain recombines TRBV4-3 with TRBJ2-5; 9 bases align to TRBD1. The specimen was blood. CDR3 protein: CASSPGQGSQETQYF. As DNA, the CDR3 is TGCGCCAGCAGTCCGGGACAGGGCTCCCAAGAGACCCAGTACTTC.